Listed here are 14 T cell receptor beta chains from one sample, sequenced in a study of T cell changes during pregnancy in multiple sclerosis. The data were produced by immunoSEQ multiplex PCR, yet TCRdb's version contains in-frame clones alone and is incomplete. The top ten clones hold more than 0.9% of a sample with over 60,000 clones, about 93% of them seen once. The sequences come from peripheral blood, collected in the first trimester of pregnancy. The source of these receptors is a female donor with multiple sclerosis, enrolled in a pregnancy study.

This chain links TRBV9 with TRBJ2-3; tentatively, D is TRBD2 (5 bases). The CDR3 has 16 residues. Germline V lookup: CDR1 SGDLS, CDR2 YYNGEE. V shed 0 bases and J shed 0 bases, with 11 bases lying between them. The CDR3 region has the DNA TGTGCCAGCAGCGTAGGGCCGAAGCGGAGCACAGATACGCAGTATTTT. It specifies CASSVGPKRSTDTQYF.

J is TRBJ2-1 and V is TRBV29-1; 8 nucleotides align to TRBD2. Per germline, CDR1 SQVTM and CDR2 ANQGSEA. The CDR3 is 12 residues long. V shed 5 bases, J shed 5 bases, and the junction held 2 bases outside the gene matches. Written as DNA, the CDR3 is TGCAGCGTTCCTAGCGGGCACAATGAGCAGTTCTTC. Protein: CSVPSGHNEQFF.

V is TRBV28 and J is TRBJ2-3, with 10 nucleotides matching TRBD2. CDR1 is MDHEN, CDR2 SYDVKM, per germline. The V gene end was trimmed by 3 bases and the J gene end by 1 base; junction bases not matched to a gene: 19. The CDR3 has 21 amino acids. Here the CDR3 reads CASSFKFPGVAGGKGTDTQYF. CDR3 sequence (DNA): TGTGCCAGCAGTTTTAAGTTCCCGGGGGTAGCGGGAGGTAAGGGCACAGATACGCAGTATTTT.

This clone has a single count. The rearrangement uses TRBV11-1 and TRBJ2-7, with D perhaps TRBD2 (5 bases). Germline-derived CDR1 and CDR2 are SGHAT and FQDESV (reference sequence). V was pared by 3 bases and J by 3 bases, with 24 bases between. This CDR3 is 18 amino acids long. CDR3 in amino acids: CASSLERPNRGVIYEQYF. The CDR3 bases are TGTGCCAGCAGCTTGGAGCGACCCAATCGGGGTGTAATCTACGAGCAGTACTTC.

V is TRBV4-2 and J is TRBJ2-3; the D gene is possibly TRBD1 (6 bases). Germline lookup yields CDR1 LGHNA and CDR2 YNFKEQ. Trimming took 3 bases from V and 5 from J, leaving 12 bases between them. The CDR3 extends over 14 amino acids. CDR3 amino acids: CASSQGLGGDTQYF. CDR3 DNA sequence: TGTGCCAGCAGCCAGGGTCTAGGGGGAGATACGCAGTATTTT.

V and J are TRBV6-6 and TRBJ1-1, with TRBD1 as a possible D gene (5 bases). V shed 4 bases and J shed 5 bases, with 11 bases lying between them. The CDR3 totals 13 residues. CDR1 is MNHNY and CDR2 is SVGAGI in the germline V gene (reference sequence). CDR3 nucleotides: TGTGCCAGCAGTTCAAGGGGAGGGACTGAAGCTTTCTTT. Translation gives CASSSRGGTEAFF.

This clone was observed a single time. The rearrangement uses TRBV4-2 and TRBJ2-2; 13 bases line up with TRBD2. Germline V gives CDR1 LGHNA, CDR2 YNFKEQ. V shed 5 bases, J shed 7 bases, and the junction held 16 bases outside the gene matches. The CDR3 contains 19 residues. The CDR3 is CASSSPGLTSGRSGGELFF. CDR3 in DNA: TGTGCCAGCAGCTCTCCGGGCTTGACTAGCGGGAGGAGCGGCGGGGAGCTGTTTTTT.

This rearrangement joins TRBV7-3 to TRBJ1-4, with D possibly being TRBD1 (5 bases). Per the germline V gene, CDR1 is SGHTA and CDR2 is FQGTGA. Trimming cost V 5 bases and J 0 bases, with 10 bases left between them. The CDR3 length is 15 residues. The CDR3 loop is CASSPGRATNEKLFF. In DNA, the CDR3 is TGTGCCAGCAGCCCAGGGAGGGCAACTAATGAAAAACTGTTTTTT.

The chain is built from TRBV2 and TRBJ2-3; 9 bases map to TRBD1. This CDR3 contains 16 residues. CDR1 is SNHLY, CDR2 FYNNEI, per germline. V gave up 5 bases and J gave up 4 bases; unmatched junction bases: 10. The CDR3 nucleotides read TGTGCCAGCAGTAGGGGAACAGGGGGCAGGTCAGATACGCAGTATTTT. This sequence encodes CASSRGTGGRSDTQYF.

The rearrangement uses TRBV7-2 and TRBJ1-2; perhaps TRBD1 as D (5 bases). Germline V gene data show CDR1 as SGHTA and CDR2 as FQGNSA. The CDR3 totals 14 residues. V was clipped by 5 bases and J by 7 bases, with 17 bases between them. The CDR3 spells CASSAVGQGRGYTF. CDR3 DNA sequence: TGTGCCAGCAGCGCCGTGGGGCAGGGCCGTGGCTACACCTTC.

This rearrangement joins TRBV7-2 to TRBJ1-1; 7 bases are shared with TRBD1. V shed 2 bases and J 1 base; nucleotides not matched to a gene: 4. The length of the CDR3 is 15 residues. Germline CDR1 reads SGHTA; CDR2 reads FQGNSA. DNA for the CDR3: TGTGCCAGCAGCTTACAAGGGGGCACGAACACTGAAGCTTTCTTT. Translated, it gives CASSLQGGTNTEAFF.

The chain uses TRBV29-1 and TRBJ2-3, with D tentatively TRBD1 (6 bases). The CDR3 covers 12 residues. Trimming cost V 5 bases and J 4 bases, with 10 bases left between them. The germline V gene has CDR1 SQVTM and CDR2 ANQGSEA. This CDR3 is CSVKQGADTQYF. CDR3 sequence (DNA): TGCAGCGTTAAACAGGGCGCAGATACGCAGTATTTT.

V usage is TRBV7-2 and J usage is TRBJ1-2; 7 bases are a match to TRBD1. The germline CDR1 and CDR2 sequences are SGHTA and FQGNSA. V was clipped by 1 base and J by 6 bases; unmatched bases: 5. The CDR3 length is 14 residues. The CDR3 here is CASSLGRQGHGYTF. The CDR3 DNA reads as TGTGCCAGCAGCTTAGGGAGACAGGGCCATGGCTACACCTTC.

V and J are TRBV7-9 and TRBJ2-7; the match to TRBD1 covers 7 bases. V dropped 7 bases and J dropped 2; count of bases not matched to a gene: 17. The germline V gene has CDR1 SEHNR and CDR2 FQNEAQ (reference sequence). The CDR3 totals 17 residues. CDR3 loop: CASNRGTGTAFPYEQYF. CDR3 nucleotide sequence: TGTGCCAGCAATAGAGGTACCGGGACAGCCTTTCCCTACGAGCAGTACTTC.